Presented here are 13 T cell receptor beta chains from one specimen sequenced in a study of T cell repertoires in aging, cancer and after chemotherapy. TRB rearrangements spanning V, D and J were amplified using mixed TRB-A/B primers. TCRdb called the multiplex PCR reads again in MiXCR, with one record for every CDR3 protein. The sample yields around 6,200 distinct CDR3 sequences, 25% to 35% seen once. Amplification of TCR beta used genomic DNA extracted from peripheral blood. Sequencing used blood. These receptors came from a human donor with a blood cancer.

This clonotype has only a few counts. J is TRBJ2-3 and V is TRBV2; D may correspond to TRBD1 or TRBD2 (5 bases each). The germline V gene encodes CDR1 SNHLY and CDR2 FYNNEI. V was shortened by 8 bases and J by 12 bases, with 15 bases between the two germline ends. This CDR3 comprises 11 residues. This chain's CDR3 is CASDTLGRQYF. For the CDR3, the DNA is TGTGCCAGCGATACGTTGGGACGCCAGTATTTT.

This rearrangement joins TRBV19 to TRBJ1-1; D unclear. The V gene's germline CDR1 is LNHDA and CDR2 SQIVND (reference sequence). V shed 3 bases and J shed 10 bases, with 18 bases lying between them. The CDR3 is made up of 14 amino acids. CDR3 coding DNA: TGTGCCAGTAGTATCCGAAGGTCTGGGAAGGGAGCTTTCTTT. Its translation is CASSIRRSGKGAFF.

This chain links TRBV20-1 with TRBJ2-1; 12 bases line up with TRBD2. The CDR3 totals 15 residues. The germline CDR1 and CDR2 sequences are DFQATT and SNEGSKA (reference sequence). Trimming cost V 6 bases and J 4 bases; bases outside gene matches: 7. The CDR3 is CSARPGLAGYNEQFF. In nucleotides, the CDR3 is TGCAGTGCAAGACCGGGACTAGCGGGTTACAATGAGCAGTTCTTC.

The chain carries TRBV5-4 and TRBJ2-7; weak D call: TRBD1 (5 bases). In germline, CDR1 is SGHNT, CDR2 YYREEE (reference sequence). Trimming took 1 base from V and 2 from J, leaving 7 bases between them. The CDR3 totals 13 residues. This chain's CDR3 is CASSLQGPYEQYF. DNA of the CDR3: TGTGCCAGCAGCTTGCAGGGCCCCTACGAGCAGTACTTC.

Worth noting for this clonotype: Just one base apart from a much larger clone, this may be a read error. This chain joins TRBV6-5 and TRBJ2-3; D possibly corresponds to TRBD1 (5 bases). This CDR3 is built from 15 residues. CDR1 MNHEY and CDR2 SVGAGI come from the germline V gene. V lost 5 bases and J lost 0, with 12 bases in between. CDR3 sequence reads: CASSVMTESTDTQYF. CDR3 bases: TGTGCCAGCAGTGTAATGACAGAGAGCACAGATACGCAGTATTTT.

The chain is built from TRBV7-6 and TRBJ2-7; a weak D match, TRBD2 (5 bases). The CDR3 extends over 13 amino acids. CDR1 is SGHVS and CDR2 is FNYEAQ in the germline V gene. V was clipped by 5 bases and J by 3 bases, with 11 bases between them. The CDR3 sequence is CASSRLNFYEQYF. The CDR3 DNA is TGTGCCAGCAGCCGACTAAACTTCTACGAGCAGTACTTC.

This clonotype was recorded once. The J gene is TRBJ2-3, the V gene TRBV5-6; 12 bases are a match to TRBD2. This CDR3 has 16 residues. The germline gives CDR1 SGHDT, CDR2 YYEEEE. J gave up 2 bases and V 2 bases, and 3 bases lay outside the gene matches. This CDR3 is CASSFLAGGPTDTQYF. The CDR3 region has the DNA TGTGCCAGCAGCTTTCTAGCGGGAGGGCCCACAGATACGCAGTATTTT.

As regards this clonotype: A read error may explain this, as a much larger clone is one base away. J is TRBJ2-1 and V is TRBV30; D may be TRBD2 (5 bases). The CDR3 has 12 residues. Per germline, CDR1 GTSNPN and CDR2 SVGIG (reference sequence). V gave up 0 bases and J gave up 13 bases, with 13 bases separating them. The CDR3 sequence is CAWSVSWETQFF. CDR3 in DNA: TGTGCCTGGAGTGTATCATGGGAGACCCAGTTCTTC.

By frequency in the sample, this clonotype is medium-sized (0.01 to 0.1%). The rearrangement joins TRBV20-1 to TRBJ2-1, with 7 bases aligning to TRBD2. The V gene's germline CDR1 is DFQATT and CDR2 SNEGSKA (reference sequence). V shed 0 bases and J 0 bases; nucleotides not matched to a gene: 2. This CDR3 has 15 residues. The CDR3 spells CSARERGGSYNEQFF. The CDR3 DNA follows: TGCAGTGCTAGAGAGCGCGGGGGCTCCTACAATGAGCAGTTCTTC.

In its sample, this clonotype is medium-sized (0.01 to 0.1%). The rearrangement joins TRBV5-1 to TRBJ2-3; TRBD2 aligns across 8 bases. Germline loops: CDR1 SGHRS, CDR2 YFSETQ. Unmatched junction bases numbered 11, after V lost 0 bases and J lost 8 bases. There are 16 residues in the CDR3. The CDR3 reads CASSLEAVRAGVTQYF. The CDR3 bases are TGCGCCAGCAGCTTGGAGGCGGTGAGAGCGGGAGTTACGCAGTATTTT.

This clonotype is judged medium-sized. V is TRBV6-5 and J is TRBJ1-2; D unresolved. The CDR3 sequence is 15 residues long. The germline V gene has CDR1 MNHEY and CDR2 SVGAGI. The V gene lost 0 bases and the J gene lost 0 bases, with 8 bases spanning the gap. The CDR3 sequence is CASSYSPQTNYGYTF. The CDR3 coding sequence is TGTGCCAGCAGTTACTCGCCGCAGACTAACTATGGCTACACCTTC.

DNA of the CDR3: TGTGCCTGGAGTATGACAGGGAGAACTGAAGCTTTCTTT. Translating gives CAWSMTGRTEAFF. The rearrangement joins TRBV30 to TRBJ1-1; 7 bases align to TRBD1. The ends lost 2 bases at V and 5 bases at J; junction bases unmatched: 5. The CDR3 sequence is 13 residues long. CDR1 is GTSNPN, CDR2 SVGIG, per germline (reference sequence).

This clonotype is medium-sized within its sample. The chain joins TRBV6-5 to TRBJ2-5, with D maybe TRBD2 (5 bases). Per germline, CDR1 MNHEY and CDR2 SVGAGI. CDR3 size: 11 residues. V shed 5 bases and J shed 7 bases, with 8 bases lying between them. CDR3 residues: CASSQRGTQYF. For the CDR3, the DNA is TGTGCCAGCAGTCAACGGGGGACCCAGTACTTC.